This paragraph reports one TCR beta chain. Its antigen is not identified. This CDR3 comprises 13 residues. CDR1 SGHRS and CDR2 YFSETQ come from the germline V gene. With 7 bases removed from V and 2 bases from J, the gap between germline ends came to 12 bases. Expressed TCRB transcripts got sequenced, as all isolated RNA was reverse transcribed. Some clones are missing from TCRdb's copy, which holds only in-frame ones; the method was immunoSEQ multiplex PCR. Of about 160,000 clones in the sample, about 9.3% were seen once. One heparinised blood draw, averaging about 100 mL, came from each donor. The sample is drawn from a study of beta chain features in type 1 diabetes. Findings of the study overall: Naive, central memory and Treg TCRB repertoires appeared more alike in patients than in healthy donors. Across all four CD4+ subsets, people with type 1 diabetes showed modestly shorter TCRB CDR3s.

This TCR was recovered from a man between 25 and 39 years old with type 1 diabetes. The rearrangement uses TRBV5-1 and TRBJ2-5; perhaps TRBD1 as D (6 bases). Sequencing was carried out using central memory CD4+ T cells from blood. The CDR3 protein is CASLGQGQETQYF. CDR3 DNA sequence: TGCGCCAGCCTCGGGCAGGGGCAAGAGACCCAGTACTTC. Supplemented by reference TRBV5-1 and TRBJ2-5, the full variable domain reads KAGVTQTPRYLIKTRGQQVTLSCSPISGHRSVSWYQQTPGQGLQFLFEYFSETQRNKGNFPGRFSGRQFSNSRSEMNVSTLELGDSALYLCASLGQGQETQYFGPGTRLLVL.